Each of the 18 T cell receptor beta chains below was sequenced from the same sample in a study of blood T cell repertoires in COVID-19. The assay was immunoSEQ multiplex PCR, and TCRdb's table has in-frame clones only and misses some. The table lists 150,000 to 180,000 clones, 75% to 90% of them singletons. The sequencing sample was made of peripheral blood. Receptors originate from a man in his 60s with acute or convalescent COVID-19.

The rearrangement uses TRBV28 and TRBJ2-7; 9 nucleotides match TRBD2. Trimming cost V 2 bases and J 8 bases; bases outside gene matches: 7. The V gene's germline CDR1 is MDHEN and CDR2 SYDVKM. CDR3 length equals 14 residues. The CDR3 sequence: CASSLVTSGSKQYF. The CDR3, as DNA: TGTGCCAGCAGTTTAGTGACTAGCGGCTCCAAGCAGTACTTC.

The chain carries TRBV11-2 and TRBJ2-1; 16 bases agree with TRBD2. Germline CDR1 is SGHAT and CDR2 is FQNNGV. The CDR3 length is 16 residues. The junction had 6 bases not matched to a gene; V was cut back by 4 bases and J by 9 bases. In nucleotides, the CDR3 is TGTGCCAGCAGCTCGTCCGGGACTAGCGGGAGGGGTGAGCAGTTCTTC. Translating gives CASSSSGTSGRGEQFF. Drawing the rest from reference TRBV11-2 and TRBJ2-1, the complete variable domain is EAGVAQSPRYKIIEKRQSVAFWCNPISGHATLYWYQQILGQGPKLLIQFQNNGVVDDSQLPKDRFSAERLKGVDSTLKIQPAKLEDSAVYLCASSSSGTSGRGEQFFGPGTRLTVL.

The chain uses TRBV4-2 and TRBJ1-4, with unresolved D. The CDR3 is 12 amino acids. The germline gives CDR1 LGHNA, CDR2 YNFKEQ. Trimming took off 9 bases at V and 6 bases at J, with 11 bases between the two ends. This CDR3 reads CASNTGDEKLFF. As DNA, the CDR3 is TGTGCCAGTAATACCGGGGATGAAAAACTGTTTTTT.

The chain has TRBV18 and TRBJ2-7; the match to TRBD1 covers 9 bases. The CDR3 is 16 residues long. The junction had 7 bases not matched to a gene; V was cut back by 2 bases and J by 2 bases. Germline values: CDR1 KGHSH, CDR2 LQKENI. CDR3 coding DNA: TGTGCCAGCTCACCAGGTATGGGACAGGGCCCCTACGAGCAGTACTTC. Protein product: CASSPGMGQGPYEQYF. Full variable domain (outside the CDR3, taken from reference TRBV18 and TRBJ2-7): NAGVMQNPRHLVRRRGQEARLRCSPMKGHSHVYWYRQLPEEGLKFMVYLQKENIIDESGMPKERFSAEFPKEGPSILRIQQVVRGDSAAYFCASSPGMGQGPYEQYFGPGTRLTVT.

The chain joins TRBV24-1 to TRBJ2-5; 14 bases map to TRBD2. The V segment lost 3 bases and the J segment 7 bases; nucleotides outside the gene matches: 9. Germline V gene lookup returns CDR1 KGHDR and CDR2 SFDVKD. The CDR3 length is 17 residues. This CDR3 is CATSDGGTSGSLWTQYF. The CDR3, as DNA: TGTGCCACCAGTGATGGCGGGACTAGCGGGAGTTTGTGGACCCAGTACTTC.

This chain connects TRBV4-2 to TRBJ2-1, with TRBD1 matching 7 bases. The CDR3 sequence is 16 residues long. With V trimmed by 2 bases and J by 7 bases, 11 bases remained unmatched. Germline V gene sequence: CDR1 LGHNA, CDR2 YNFKEQ. The CDR3 DNA sequence: TGTGCCAGCAGCCAAACCGCCGGGACAGAGTATAATGAGCAGTTCTTC. Residues: CASSQTAGTEYNEQFF.

The gene calls are TRBV7-6 and TRBJ1-5; D possibly corresponds to TRBD1 (6 bases). Germline loops: CDR1 SGHVS, CDR2 FNYEAQ. V was trimmed by 1 base and J by 0 bases, leaving 13 bases between them. The CDR3 spans 17 residues. CDR3 sequence reads: CASSLEGTPYSNQPQHF. DNA for the CDR3: TGTGCCAGCAGCTTAGAGGGGACACCGTATAGCAATCAGCCCCAGCATTTT.

The J gene is TRBJ1-1, the V gene TRBV7-2; D not resolved. The germline gives CDR1 SGHTA, CDR2 FQGNSA. This CDR3 has 13 amino acids. Trimming removed 4 bases from V and 5 bases from J, with 11 bases in between. CDR3 amino acids: CASSSTGRTEAFF. CDR3 DNA sequence: TGTGCCAGCAGCTCAACGGGGAGGACTGAAGCTTTCTTT.

V gene TRBV6-5 combines with J gene TRBJ2-3; no definite D call. V was pared by 0 bases and J by 2 bases, with 9 bases between. The CDR3 sequence is 15 residues long. The germline V gene has CDR1 MNHEY and CDR2 SVGAGI. The CDR3 bases are TGTGCCAGCAGTTACTCGGGCTACCCCACAGATACGCAGTATTTT. It is translated as CASSYSGYPTDTQYF.

This clone appeared once. The chain has TRBV5-4 and TRBJ2-5, with D tentatively TRBD2 (5 bases). CDR1 and CDR2 from the germline V gene are SGHNT and YYREEE (reference sequence). This CDR3 is built from 14 residues. The germline V and J ends were trimmed by 4 bases and 6 bases, with 16 bases remaining between them. This CDR3 reads CASSGTGSVQTQYF. Here the CDR3 DNA reads TGTGCCAGCAGCGGCACGGGGAGCGTTCAGACCCAGTACTTC.

The rearrangement links TRBV7-2 to TRBJ2-5; TRBD2 aligns across 7 bases. V dropped 5 bases and J dropped 5; count of bases not matched to a gene: 5. CDR3 length: 13 residues. The germline gives CDR1 SGHTA, CDR2 FQGNSA. CDR3 nucleotide sequence: TGTGCCAGCAGCATGGGGGGAGGGGAGACCCAGTACTTC. It specifies CASSMGGGETQYF.

The J gene is TRBJ1-4, the V gene TRBV19; the match to TRBD1 covers 9 bases. This CDR3 has 13 amino acids. Losses at the gene ends were 7 bases for V and 8 bases for J; bases not matched to a gene: 5. Germline CDR1 is LNHDA and CDR2 is SQIVND (reference sequence). The CDR3 bases are TGTGCCAGTACTCAGACAGGGGGAGAAAAACTGTTTTTT. Its translation: CASTQTGGEKLFF.

V gene TRBV19 combines with J gene TRBJ1-2; possible D gene TRBD1, 5 bases. This CDR3 is 12 amino acids long. Germline CDR1 reads LNHDA; CDR2 reads SQIVND (reference sequence). The germline V and J ends were trimmed by 3 bases and 8 bases, with 10 bases remaining between them. This CDR3 reads CASSILQGGYTF. The CDR3 DNA sequence: TGTGCCAGTAGTATCCTGCAGGGCGGCTACACCTTC.

The chain recombines TRBV7-9 with TRBJ2-7, with 11 bases identical to TRBD1. This CDR3 is 16 amino acids long. V trimming: 6 bases; J trimming: 5 bases; junction bases outside the gene matches: 12. Germline CDR1 is SEHNR and CDR2 is FQNEAQ (reference sequence). The CDR3 nucleotides read TGTGCCAGCAGTGCCGGGACAGGGGGAGAGGGGAACGAGCAGTACTTC. Translating it yields CASSAGTGGEGNEQYF.

The chain joins TRBV6-5 to TRBJ1-4, with a tentative D call TRBD1 (6 bases). The V end lost 5 bases, the J end lost 3 bases, and 10 bases lay between the germline ends. This CDR3 comprises 14 residues. The V gene's germline CDR1 is MNHEY and CDR2 SVGAGI. The CDR3 is CASSIGGSNEKLFF. CDR3 DNA sequence: TGTGCCAGCAGTATAGGGGGTTCTAATGAAAAACTGTTTTTT.

The chain is built from TRBV27 and TRBJ2-2; D is possibly TRBD2 (6 bases). Looked up from germline, CDR1 is MNHEY and CDR2 is SMNVEV (reference sequence). Between the trimmed V and J ends, which lost 5 bases and 8 bases, there was a span of 18 bases. This CDR3 is built from 15 residues. CDR3 nucleotides: TGTGCCAGCAGTCCCCGGGAGAGTTCCGGAGGGGAGCTGTTTTTT. Translation gives CASSPRESSGGELFF.

V and J are TRBV27 and TRBJ1-5, with 10 bases fitting TRBD1. Looked up from germline, CDR1 is MNHEY and CDR2 is SMNVEV (reference sequence). This CDR3 comprises 15 residues. V trimming: 8 bases; J trimming: 5 bases; junction bases outside the gene matches: 9. CDR3 DNA: TGTGCCAGCCGCCGGGACAGGGGAGATTATCAGCCCCAGCATTTT. It is translated as CASRRDRGDYQPQHF.

J is TRBJ2-7 and V is TRBV25-1; tentative D call: TRBD1 (6 bases). The CDR3 has 12 residues. In germline, CDR1 is MGHDK, CDR2 SYGVNS. V lost 7 bases to trimming and J lost 2 bases, with 9 bases between them. The CDR3 nucleotides read TGTGCCAGCATGGGGGCCCCCTACGAGCAGTACTTC. Its translation is CASMGAPYEQYF.